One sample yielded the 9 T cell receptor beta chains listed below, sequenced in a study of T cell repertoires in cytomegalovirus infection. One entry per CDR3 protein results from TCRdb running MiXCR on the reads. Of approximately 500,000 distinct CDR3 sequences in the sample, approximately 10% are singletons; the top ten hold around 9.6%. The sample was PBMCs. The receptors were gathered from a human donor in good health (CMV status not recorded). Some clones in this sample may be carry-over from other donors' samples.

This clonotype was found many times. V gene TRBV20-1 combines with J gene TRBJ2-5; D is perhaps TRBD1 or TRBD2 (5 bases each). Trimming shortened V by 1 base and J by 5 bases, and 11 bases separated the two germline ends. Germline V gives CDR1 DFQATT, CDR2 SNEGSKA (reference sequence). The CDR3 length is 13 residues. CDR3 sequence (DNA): TGCAGTGCTAGAGGGTGGGACGGTGAGACCCAGTACTTC. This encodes CSARGWDGETQYF.

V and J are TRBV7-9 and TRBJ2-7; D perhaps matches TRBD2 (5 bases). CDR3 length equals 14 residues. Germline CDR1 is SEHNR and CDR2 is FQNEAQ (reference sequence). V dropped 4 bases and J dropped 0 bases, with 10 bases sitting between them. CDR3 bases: TGTGCCAGCAGCTCGAGGGTGGGCTCCTACGAGCAGTACTTC. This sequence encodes CASSSRVGSYEQYF.

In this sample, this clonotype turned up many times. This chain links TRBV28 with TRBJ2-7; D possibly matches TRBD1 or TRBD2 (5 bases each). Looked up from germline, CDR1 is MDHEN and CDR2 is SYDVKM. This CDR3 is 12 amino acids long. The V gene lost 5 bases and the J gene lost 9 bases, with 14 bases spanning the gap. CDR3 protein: CASSPGRELQYF. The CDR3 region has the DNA TGTGCCAGCAGTCCGGGACGGGAATTGCAGTACTTC.

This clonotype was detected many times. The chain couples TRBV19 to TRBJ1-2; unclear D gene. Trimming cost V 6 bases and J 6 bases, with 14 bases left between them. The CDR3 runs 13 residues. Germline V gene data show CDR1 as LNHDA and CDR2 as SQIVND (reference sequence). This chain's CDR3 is CASSPSVGDGYTF. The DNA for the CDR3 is TGTGCCAGTAGCCCATCGGTCGGGGATGGCTACACCTTC.

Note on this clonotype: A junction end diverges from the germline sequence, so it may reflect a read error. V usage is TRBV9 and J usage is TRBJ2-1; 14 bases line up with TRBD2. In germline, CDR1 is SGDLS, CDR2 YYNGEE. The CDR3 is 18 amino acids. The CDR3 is CASSVSHGLAGGHNEQLF. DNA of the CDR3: TGCGCCAGCAGCGTAAGTCATGGACTAGCGGGGGGTCACAATGAGCAGTTGTTC.

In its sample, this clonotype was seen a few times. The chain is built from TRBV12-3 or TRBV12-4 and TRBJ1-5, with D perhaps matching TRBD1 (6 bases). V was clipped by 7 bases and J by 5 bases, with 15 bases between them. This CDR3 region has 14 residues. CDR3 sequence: CASNKQGAHQPQHF. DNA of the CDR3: TGTGCCAGCAACAAACAGGGTGCCCATCAGCCCCAGCATTTT.

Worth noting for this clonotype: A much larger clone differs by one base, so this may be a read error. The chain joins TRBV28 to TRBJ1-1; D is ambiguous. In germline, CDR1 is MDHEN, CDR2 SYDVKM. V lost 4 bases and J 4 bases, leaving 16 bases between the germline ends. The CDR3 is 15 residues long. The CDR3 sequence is CASSSPDDSITEAFF. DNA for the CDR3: TGTGCCAGCAGTTCCCCGGACGACTCGATCACTGAAGCTTTCTTT.

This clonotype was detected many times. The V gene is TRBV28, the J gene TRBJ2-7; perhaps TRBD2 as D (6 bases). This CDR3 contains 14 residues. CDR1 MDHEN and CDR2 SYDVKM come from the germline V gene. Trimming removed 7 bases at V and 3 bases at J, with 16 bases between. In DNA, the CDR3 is TGTGCCAGCACCTTCCGGGACTCCAACTACGAGCAGTACTTC. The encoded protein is CASTFRDSNYEQYF.

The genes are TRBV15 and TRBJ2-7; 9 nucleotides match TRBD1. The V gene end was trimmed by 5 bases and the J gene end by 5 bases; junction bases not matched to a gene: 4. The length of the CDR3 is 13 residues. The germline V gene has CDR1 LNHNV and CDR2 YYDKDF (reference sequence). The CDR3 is CATSLTGGHEQYF. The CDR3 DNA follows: TGTGCCACCAGCTTGACAGGGGGTCACGAGCAGTACTTC. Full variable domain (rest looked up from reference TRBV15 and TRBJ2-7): DAMVIQNPRYQVTQFGKPVTLSCSQTLNHNVMYWYQQKSSQAPKLLFHYYDKDFNNEADTPDNFQSRRPNTSFCFLDIRSPGLGDTAMYLCATSLTGGHEQYFGPGTRLTVT.